This note documents a single TCR beta chain sequence. Its target is unknown. TCRdb's table, derived via immunoSEQ multiplex PCR, lists solely in-frame clones and lacks some. This sample yields 2,100,000 or so clones, of which more than 90% are seen a single time; 0.1% to 0.15% belongs to the top ten. This entry is derived from a study of shared clonotypes between healthy human individuals. The study's findings and limits: It was observed that 4% to 6% of naive CD4 clonotypes were shared across a few donors. When compared with the clonotypes that were shared by all four sorted-subset donors, the non-shared clonotypes turned out to have lower generation probabilities.

CDR1 and CDR2 (germline): SGHVS, FQNEAQ. The CDR3 runs to 13 residues. V was shortened by 5 bases and J by 0 bases, with 8 bases between the two germline ends. The healthy adult donors were HIV-negative and reported no recent acute infections or vaccinations. Nashville, Tennessee was home to all donors, who were Caucasian adults. The V and J genes are TRBV7-8 and TRBJ2-7; unclear D gene. The specimen was naive CD4+ T cells sorted from blood. Noted subset: CD45RA+ positively selected. This receptor was identified in a man between 18 and 29 years old in good health. CDR3 protein: CASSQRSSYEQYF. Written as DNA, the CDR3 is TGTGCCAGCAGCCAAAGGAGCTCCTACGAGCAGTACTTC.